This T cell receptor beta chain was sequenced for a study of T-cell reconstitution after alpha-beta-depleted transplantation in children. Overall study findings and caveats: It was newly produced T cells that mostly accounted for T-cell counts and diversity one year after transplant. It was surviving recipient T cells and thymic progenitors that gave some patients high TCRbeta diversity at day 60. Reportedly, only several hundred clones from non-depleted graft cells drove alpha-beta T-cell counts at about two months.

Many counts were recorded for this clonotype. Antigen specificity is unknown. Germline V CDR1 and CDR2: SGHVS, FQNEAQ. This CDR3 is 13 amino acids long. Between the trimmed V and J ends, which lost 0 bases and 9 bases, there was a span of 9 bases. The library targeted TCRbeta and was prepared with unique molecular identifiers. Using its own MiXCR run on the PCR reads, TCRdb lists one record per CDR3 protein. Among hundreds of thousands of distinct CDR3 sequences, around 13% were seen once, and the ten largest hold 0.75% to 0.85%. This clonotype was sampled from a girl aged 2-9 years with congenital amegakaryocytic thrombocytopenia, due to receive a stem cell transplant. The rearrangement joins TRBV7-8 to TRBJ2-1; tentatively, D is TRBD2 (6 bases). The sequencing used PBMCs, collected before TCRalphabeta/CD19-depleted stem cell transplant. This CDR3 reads CASSLAAGSEQFF. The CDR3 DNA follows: TGTGCCAGCAGCTTAGCGGCCGGGAGTGAGCAGTTCTTC.